This TCR beta chain was recorded in a study of neurological immune-mediated disorders. V was clipped by 1 base and J by 3 bases, with 10 bases between them. The CDR3 length is 14 residues. The germline V gene has CDR1 MNHEY and CDR2 SMNVEV (reference sequence). This clonotype was recorded a few times. With 10-nucleotide random UMIs, 5'RACE was used to make the cDNA. TCRdb processed the 5' RACE reads anew with MiXCR; each CDR3 protein has one entry. This table has over 40,000 distinct CDR3 sequences, about 6% appearing once. The TCR sequence derives from a woman in her forties in good health. The sequenced material came from CD4+ T cells from blood. V usage is TRBV27 and J usage is TRBJ2-7; D is possibly TRBD2 (5 bases). The CDR3 protein is CASSLFRGNYEQYF. The CDR3 region has the DNA TGTGCCAGCAGTTTATTTCGGGGAAACTACGAGCAGTACTTC.